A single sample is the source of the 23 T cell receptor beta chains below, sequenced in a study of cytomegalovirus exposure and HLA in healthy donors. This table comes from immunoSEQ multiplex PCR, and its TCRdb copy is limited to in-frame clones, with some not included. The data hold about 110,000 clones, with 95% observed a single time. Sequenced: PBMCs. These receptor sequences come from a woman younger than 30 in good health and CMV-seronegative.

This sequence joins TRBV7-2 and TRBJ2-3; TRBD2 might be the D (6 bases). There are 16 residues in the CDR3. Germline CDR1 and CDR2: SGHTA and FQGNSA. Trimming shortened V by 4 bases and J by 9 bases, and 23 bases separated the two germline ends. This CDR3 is CASSSLGGAPLDTQYF. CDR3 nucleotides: TGTGCCAGCAGCTCCCTTGGCGGGGCACCCCTTGACACGCAGTATTTT. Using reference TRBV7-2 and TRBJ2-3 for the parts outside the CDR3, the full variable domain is GAGVSQSPSNKVTEKGKDVELRCDPISGHTALYWYRQSLGQGLEFLIYFQGNSAPDKSGLPSDRFSAERTGGSVSTLTIQRTQQEDSAVYLCASSSLGGAPLDTQYFGPGTRLTVL.

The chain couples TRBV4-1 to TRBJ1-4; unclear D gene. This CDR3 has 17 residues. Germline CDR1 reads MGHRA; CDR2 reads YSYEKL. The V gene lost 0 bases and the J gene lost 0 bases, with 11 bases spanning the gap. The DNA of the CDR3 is TGCGCCAGCAGCCAAGATCCAGTGCCGCCAACTAATGAAAAACTGTTTTTT. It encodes CASSQDPVPPTNEKLFF.

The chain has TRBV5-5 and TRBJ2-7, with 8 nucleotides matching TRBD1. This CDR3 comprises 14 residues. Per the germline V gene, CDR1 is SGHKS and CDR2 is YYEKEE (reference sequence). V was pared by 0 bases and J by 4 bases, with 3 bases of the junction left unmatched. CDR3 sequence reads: CASSLAQGEYEQYF. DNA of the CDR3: TGTGCCAGCAGCTTGGCACAGGGGGAGTACGAGCAGTACTTC.

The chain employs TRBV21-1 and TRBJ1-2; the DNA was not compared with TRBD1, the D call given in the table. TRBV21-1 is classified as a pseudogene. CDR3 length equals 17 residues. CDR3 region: CASSNGSGKMGNYGYTF. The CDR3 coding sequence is TGTGCCAGCAGCAATGGTTCAGGGAAGATGGGTAACTATGGCTACACCTTC.

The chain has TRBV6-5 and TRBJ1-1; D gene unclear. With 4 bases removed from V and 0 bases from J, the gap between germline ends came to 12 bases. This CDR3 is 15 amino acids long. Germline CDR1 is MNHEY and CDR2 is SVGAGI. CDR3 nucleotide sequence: TGTGCCAGCAGTTTCAGGCAGGCGTTGAACACTGAAGCTTTCTTT. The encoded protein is CASSFRQALNTEAFF.

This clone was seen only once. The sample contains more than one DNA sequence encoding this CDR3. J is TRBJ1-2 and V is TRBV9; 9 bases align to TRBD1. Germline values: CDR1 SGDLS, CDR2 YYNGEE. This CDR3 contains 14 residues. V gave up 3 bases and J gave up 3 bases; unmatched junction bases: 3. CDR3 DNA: TGTGCCAGCAGCGCGGGGACAGGGCACTATGGCTACACCTTC. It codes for CASSAGTGHYGYTF.

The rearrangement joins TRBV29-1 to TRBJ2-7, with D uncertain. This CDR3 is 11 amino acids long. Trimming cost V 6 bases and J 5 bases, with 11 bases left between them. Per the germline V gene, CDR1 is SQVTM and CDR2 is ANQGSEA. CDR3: CSVRTGHEQYF. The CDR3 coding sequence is TGCAGCGTCCGTACGGGTCACGAGCAGTACTTC.

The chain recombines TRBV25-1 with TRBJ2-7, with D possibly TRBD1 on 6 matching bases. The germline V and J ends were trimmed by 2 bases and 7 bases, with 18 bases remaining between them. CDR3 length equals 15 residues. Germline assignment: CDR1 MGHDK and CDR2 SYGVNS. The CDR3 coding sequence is TGTGCCAGCAGTGAAGAGGGCAGGGGAACTCGAGAGCAGTACTTC. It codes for CASSEEGRGTREQYF.

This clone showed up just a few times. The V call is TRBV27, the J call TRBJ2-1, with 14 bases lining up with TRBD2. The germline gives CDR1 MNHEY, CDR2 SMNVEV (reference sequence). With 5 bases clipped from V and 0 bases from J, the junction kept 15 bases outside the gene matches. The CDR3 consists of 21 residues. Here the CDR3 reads CASSRRTPGLAGASSYNEQFF. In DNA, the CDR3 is TGTGCCAGCAGTAGACGGACGCCGGGACTAGCGGGGGCCAGCTCCTACAATGAGCAGTTCTTC.

The CDR3 here is CSVVGPVSSGELFF. CDR3 in DNA: TGCAGCGTGGTGGGCCCAGTTTCGTCCGGGGAGCTGTTTTTT. The gene calls are TRBV29-1 and TRBJ2-2, with D unresolved. CDR1 is SQVTM and CDR2 is ANQGSEA in the germline V gene. CDR3 length: 14 residues. Trimming removed 6 bases from V and 6 bases from J, with 17 bases in between.

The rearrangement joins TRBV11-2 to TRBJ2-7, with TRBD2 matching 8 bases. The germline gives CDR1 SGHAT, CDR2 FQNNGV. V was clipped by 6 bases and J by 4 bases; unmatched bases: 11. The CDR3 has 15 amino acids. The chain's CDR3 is CASRPPGTRVYEQYF. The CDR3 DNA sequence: TGTGCCAGCAGGCCCCCCGGGACTAGAGTGTACGAGCAGTACTTC.

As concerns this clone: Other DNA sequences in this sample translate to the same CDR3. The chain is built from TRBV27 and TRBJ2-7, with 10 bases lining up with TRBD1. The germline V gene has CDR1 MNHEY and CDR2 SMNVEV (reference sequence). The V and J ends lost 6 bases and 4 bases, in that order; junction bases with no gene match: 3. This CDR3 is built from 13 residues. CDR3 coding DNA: TGTGCCAGCAGCCGGGACAGGGGTTACGAGCAGTACTTC. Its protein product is CASSRDRGYEQYF.

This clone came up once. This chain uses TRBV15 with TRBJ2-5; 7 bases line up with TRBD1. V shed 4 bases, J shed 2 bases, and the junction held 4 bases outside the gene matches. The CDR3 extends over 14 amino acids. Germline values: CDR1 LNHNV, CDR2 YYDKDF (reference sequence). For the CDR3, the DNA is TGTGCCACCAGCAAGAACAGGGGTCAAGAGACCCAGTACTTC. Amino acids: CATSKNRGQETQYF.

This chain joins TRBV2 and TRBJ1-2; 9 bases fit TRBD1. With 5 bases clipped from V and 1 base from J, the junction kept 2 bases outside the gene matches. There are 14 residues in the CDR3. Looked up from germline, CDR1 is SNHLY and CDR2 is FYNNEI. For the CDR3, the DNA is TGTGCCAGCAGTACGGACAGGGGTAACTATGGCTACACCTTC. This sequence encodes CASSTDRGNYGYTF.

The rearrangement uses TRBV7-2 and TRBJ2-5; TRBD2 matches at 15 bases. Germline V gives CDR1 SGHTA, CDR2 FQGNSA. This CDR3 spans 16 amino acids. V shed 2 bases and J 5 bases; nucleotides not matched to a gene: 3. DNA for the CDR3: TGTGCCAGCAGCTTAAGGACTAGCGGGGGGGGTGAGACCCAGTACTTC. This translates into CASSLRTSGGGETQYF.

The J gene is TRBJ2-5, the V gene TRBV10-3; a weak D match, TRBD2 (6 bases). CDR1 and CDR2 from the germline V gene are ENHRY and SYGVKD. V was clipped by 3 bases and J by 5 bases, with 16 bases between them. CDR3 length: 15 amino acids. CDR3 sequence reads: CAISDAGRGWETQYF. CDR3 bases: TGTGCCATCAGTGACGCTGGACGGGGGTGGGAGACCCAGTACTTC.

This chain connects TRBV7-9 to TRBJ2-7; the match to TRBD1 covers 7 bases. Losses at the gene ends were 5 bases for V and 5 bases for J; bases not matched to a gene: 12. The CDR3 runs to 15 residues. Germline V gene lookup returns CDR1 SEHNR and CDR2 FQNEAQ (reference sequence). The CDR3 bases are TGTGCCAGCAGCCAGGGACAGAGCATCGTCGACGAGCAGTACTTC. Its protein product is CASSQGQSIVDEQYF.

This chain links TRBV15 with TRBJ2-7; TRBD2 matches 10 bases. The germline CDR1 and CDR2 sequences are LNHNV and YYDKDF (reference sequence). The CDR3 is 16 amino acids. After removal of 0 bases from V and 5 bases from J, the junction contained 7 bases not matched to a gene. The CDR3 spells CATSRDRSGGVNEQYF. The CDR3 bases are TGTGCCACCAGCAGAGATCGAAGCGGGGGGGTGAACGAGCAGTACTTC.

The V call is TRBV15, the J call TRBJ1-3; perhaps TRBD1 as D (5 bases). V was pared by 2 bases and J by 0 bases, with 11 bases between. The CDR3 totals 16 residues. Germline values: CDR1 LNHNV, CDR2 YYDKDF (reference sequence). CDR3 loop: CATSRLQVRSGNTIYF. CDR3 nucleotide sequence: TGTGCCACCAGCAGATTACAGGTTCGCTCTGGAAACACCATATATTTT. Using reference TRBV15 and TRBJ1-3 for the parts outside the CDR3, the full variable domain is DAMVIQNPRYQVTQFGKPVTLSCSQTLNHNVMYWYQQKSSQAPKLLFHYYDKDFNNEADTPDNFQSRRPNTSFCFLDIRSPGLGDTAMYLCATSRLQVRSGNTIYFGEGSWLTVV.

CDR3 coding DNA: TGTGCCAGCAACCGAGGGACATCGGAGACCCAGTACTTC. This sequence encodes CASNRGTSETQYF. V is TRBV2 and J is TRBJ2-5, with D perhaps TRBD1 (6 bases). Trimming removed 7 bases at V and 5 bases at J, with 14 bases between. CDR1 is SNHLY, CDR2 FYNNEI, per germline. The CDR3 loop spans 13 amino acids.

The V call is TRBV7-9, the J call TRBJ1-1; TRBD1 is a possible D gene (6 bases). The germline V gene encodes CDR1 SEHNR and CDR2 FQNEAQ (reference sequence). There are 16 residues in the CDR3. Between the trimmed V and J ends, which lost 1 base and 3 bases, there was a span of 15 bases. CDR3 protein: CASSLVGGGLYTEAFF. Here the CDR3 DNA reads TGTGCCAGCAGCTTAGTCGGGGGGGGGCTTTACACTGAAGCTTTCTTT.

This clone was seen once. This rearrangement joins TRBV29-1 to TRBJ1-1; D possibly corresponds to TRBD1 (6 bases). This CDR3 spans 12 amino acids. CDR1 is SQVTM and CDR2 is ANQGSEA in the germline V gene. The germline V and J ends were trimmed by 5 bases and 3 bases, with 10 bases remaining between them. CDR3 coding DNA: TGCAGCGTTATACACAGGGACACTGAAGCTTTCTTT. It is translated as CSVIHRDTEAFF.

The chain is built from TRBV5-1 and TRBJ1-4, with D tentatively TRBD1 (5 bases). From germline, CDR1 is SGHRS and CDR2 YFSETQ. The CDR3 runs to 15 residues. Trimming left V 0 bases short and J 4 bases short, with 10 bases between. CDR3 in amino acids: CASSLGGRVNEKLFF. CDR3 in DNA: TGCGCCAGCAGCTTGGGGGGCAGGGTTAATGAAAAACTGTTTTTT.